These 15 T cell receptor beta chains originate from one sample sequenced in a study of post-analysis software for immune sequencing data (dated by TCRdb to between 2015 and 2017). The antigens of these receptors remain unknown. Overall study results and their limits: Significantly higher frequencies in patients than in controls were found for about five TRBV segments, including TRBV5-6, TRBV5-1 and TRBV20-1.

The library was prepared using PCR. The sample was run on an Illumina HiSeq 2500. To reduce PCR and sequencing biases, unique molecular identifiers were incorporated into the TCR beta cDNA libraries. TCRdb redid the processing of the public reads, applying fastp at Q25 and MiXCR, and retained in-frame beta chains. When rows share a CDR3 protein, they turn into one entry using the most common DNA and genes. The sample table lists about 820,000 distinct CDR3 sequences, approximately 53% of them with a count of one. The top ten hold approximately 4.2% of the sample. The sample consisted of blood. The receptors here all came from a girl between 5 and 17 years old with multiple sclerosis.

The chain recombines TRBV20-1 with TRBJ1-2, with D unclear. The CDR3 consists of 12 residues. Trimming removed 6 bases from V and 5 bases from J, with 13 bases in between. In germline, CDR1 is DFQATT, CDR2 SNEGSKA (reference sequence). The CDR3 is CSAGRTEYGYTF. The CDR3 DNA is TGCAGTGCGGGGAGGACGGAGTATGGCTACACCTTC.

This clonotype was picked up one time. The chain recombines TRBV29-1 with TRBJ2-4; tentative D call: TRBD2 (6 bases). The closer fit of TRBJ2-7 to the DNA end suggests the J call may be wrong. Per the germline V gene, CDR1 is SQVTM and CDR2 is ANQGSEA. The CDR3 loop spans 12 amino acids. CDR3 sequence: CSVPQGGNEQYF. CDR3 DNA: TGCAGCGTCCCGCAGGGCGGGAACGAGCAGTACTTC.

The J gene is TRBJ2-1, the V gene TRBV7-3; 8 bases line up with TRBD2. The CDR3 is 14 amino acids. The germline gives CDR1 SGHTA, CDR2 FQGTGA. V was pared by 8 bases and J by 6 bases, with 9 bases of the junction left unmatched. CDR3 in amino acids: CASGREGPFNEQFF. The CDR3 DNA reads TGTGCCAGCGGACGGGAGGGCCCCTTCAATGAGCAGTTCTTC.

This clonotype was seen only once. V is TRBV12-3 or TRBV12-4 and J is TRBJ2-1; 7 bases line up with TRBD2. CDR3 length equals 18 residues. J gave up 5 bases and V 3 bases, and 16 bases lay outside the gene matches. The CDR3: CASSFSPTGTKADNEQFF. The CDR3 nucleotides are TGTGCCAGCAGTTTCTCCCCTACCGGGACTAAAGCCGACAATGAGCAGTTCTTC.

The rearrangement joins TRBV20-1 to TRBJ1-5; tentative D call: TRBD1 (5 bases). This CDR3 has 14 amino acids. V lost 1 base to trimming and J lost 7 bases, with 14 bases between them. Germline V CDR1 and CDR2: DFQATT, SNEGSKA (reference sequence). Here the CDR3 DNA reads TGCAGTGCTAGAGTTCCCCAAGGGGTGCAGCCCCAGCATTTT. Its translation is CSARVPQGVQPQHF.

The chain recombines TRBV4-1 with TRBJ2-5; maybe TRBD1 (6 bases). The end of the DNA is better explained by TRBJ2-7, so the J call may be wrong. Germline CDR1 MGHRA, CDR2 YSYEKL. The CDR3 length is 16 residues. The CDR3 reads CASSQDRTGLPYEQYF. In DNA, the CDR3 is TGCGCCAGCAGCCAAGATAGAACAGGGCTCCCATACGAGCAGTACTTC.

There are a few counts of this clonotype. V and J are TRBV29-1 and TRBJ2-4; no clear D gene. Per germline, CDR1 SQVTM and CDR2 ANQGSEA. V was shortened by 3 bases and J by 9 bases, with 15 bases between the two germline ends. The CDR3 runs to 13 residues. CDR3 DNA: TGCAGCGTTGATAGGAATTCAAATGTCATTCAGTACTTC. As protein: CSVDRNSNVIQYF.

The chain is built from TRBV7-9 and TRBJ1-2, with D uncertain. The CDR3 is made up of 14 amino acids. Germline V CDR1 and CDR2: SEHNR, FQNEAQ (reference sequence). Deletions cut 5 bases from V and 6 bases from J, with 16 bases between. DNA of the CDR3: TGTGCCAGCAGCCAGATCCCCGGTAGCGATGGCTACACCTTC. This codes for CASSQIPGSDGYTF.

This clonotype was seen a few times. This chain links TRBV7-9 with TRBJ2-5, with D possibly TRBD1 on 5 matching bases. The length of the CDR3 is 14 residues. V was trimmed by 4 bases and J by 5 bases, leaving 14 bases between them. Germline CDR1 SEHNR, CDR2 FQNEAQ (reference sequence). As DNA, the CDR3 is TGTGCCAGCAGCTCGCCAGGGTCGAGGGAGACCCAGTACTTC. This gives the protein CASSSPGSRETQYF. Full variable domain (missing parts from reference TRBV7-9 and TRBJ2-5): DTGVSQNPRHKITKRGQNVTFRCDPISEHNRLYWYRQTLGQGPEFLTYFQNEAQLEKSRLLSDRFSAERPKGSFSTLEIQRTEQGDSAMYLCASSSPGSRETQYFGPGTRLLVL.

V is TRBV29-1 and J is TRBJ1-2; D uncertain. V dropped 3 bases and J dropped 8 bases, with 10 bases sitting between them. The CDR3 is 11 residues long. The germline CDR1 and CDR2 sequences are SQVTM and ANQGSEA. This CDR3 is CSVDKGYGYTF. The CDR3, as DNA: TGCAGCGTTGATAAAGGGTACGGCTACACCTTC.

This clonotype is a singleton in its sample. This chain uses TRBV7-3 with TRBJ2-7, with D possibly TRBD2 on 6 matching bases. Germline V gene lookup returns CDR1 SGHTA and CDR2 FQGTGA. The CDR3 is 16 amino acids. Trimming stripped 5 bases from V and 0 bases from J, with 17 bases between. The CDR3 nucleotides read TGTGCCAGCAGCCTAGGTAGCGGCGGCAGCTCCTACGAGCAGTACTTC. Residues: CASSLGSGGSSYEQYF.

The chain employs TRBV7-9 and TRBJ2-5; the D gene is possibly TRBD2 (6 bases). The CDR3 spans 16 residues. Germline V lookup: CDR1 SEHNR, CDR2 FQNEAQ (reference sequence). V lost 3 bases, J lost 0 bases, and 14 bases lay in between. The CDR3 loop is CASSFGTGAYQETQYF. The CDR3 bases are TGTGCCAGCAGCTTTGGGACGGGAGCGTACCAAGAGACCCAGTACTTC.

The table lists this clonotype with a few counts. This chain joins TRBV29-1 and TRBJ2-3; D ambiguous. Germline V CDR1 and CDR2: SQVTM, ANQGSEA. V lost 7 bases, J lost 4 bases, and 15 bases lay in between. The CDR3 spans 13 residues. The CDR3 DNA is TGCAGCGGGAGACGAGAGGCCGCAGATACGCAGTATTTT. This sequence encodes CSGRREAADTQYF.

This chain uses TRBV2 with TRBJ1-6, with TRBD1 as a possible D gene (5 bases). Germline-derived CDR1 and CDR2 are SNHLY and FYNNEI. The length of the CDR3 is 9 residues. CDR3: CAWGSPLHF. The CDR3 DNA follows: TGTGCTTGGGGCTCACCCCTCCACTTT.

The chain employs TRBV4-1 and TRBJ2-2; 11 bases align to TRBD2. CDR3 length equals 19 residues. The germline gives CDR1 MGHRA, CDR2 YSYEKL. V lost 3 bases, J lost 1 base, and 10 bases stayed unmatched. CDR3 protein: CASSQRLAGGLGNTGELFF. The CDR3 DNA sequence: TGCGCCAGCAGCCAGAGGCTAGCGGGAGGCCTCGGGAACACCGGGGAGCTGTTTTTT.